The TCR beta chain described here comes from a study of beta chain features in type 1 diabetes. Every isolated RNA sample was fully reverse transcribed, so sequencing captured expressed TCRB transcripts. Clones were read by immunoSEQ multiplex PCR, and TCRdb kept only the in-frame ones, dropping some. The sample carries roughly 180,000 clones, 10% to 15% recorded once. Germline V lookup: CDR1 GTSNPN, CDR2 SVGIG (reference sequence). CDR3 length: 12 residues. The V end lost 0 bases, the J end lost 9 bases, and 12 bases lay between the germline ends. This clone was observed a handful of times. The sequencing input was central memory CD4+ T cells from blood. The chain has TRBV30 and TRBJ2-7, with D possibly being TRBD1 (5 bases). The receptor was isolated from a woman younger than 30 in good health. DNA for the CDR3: TGTGCCTGGAGTGTAACAGGCCGCGGGCAGTACTTC. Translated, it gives CAWSVTGRGQYF.